These 28 T cell receptor beta chains were all obtained from the same sample, sequenced in a study of T cells after yellow fever vaccination. TCRdb re-derived calls from the 5' RACE reads in MiXCR, one entry per CDR3 protein. The table includes about 350,000 distinct CDR3 sequences, approximately 4% detected once. The starting material was PBMCs, obtained 5 days after the yellow fever booster vaccination. The receptors shown here come from a man aged 18 to 29 who received the YFV17D yellow fever vaccine.

The chain recombines TRBV6-2 or TRBV6-3 with TRBJ2-7, with no clear D. The germline V gene has CDR1 MNHEY and CDR2 SVGEGT. Trimming cost V 1 base and J 6 bases, with 7 bases left between them. There are 12 residues in the CDR3. CDR3: CASSYYGSEQYF. The CDR3 DNA is TGTGCCAGCAGTTACTACGGTAGCGAGCAGTACTTC.

This sequence joins TRBV29-1 and TRBJ1-1; D uncertain. The V end was cut by 4 bases, the J end by 1 base, with 10 bases between. Germline values: CDR1 SQVTM, CDR2 ANQGSEA. The CDR3 has 13 amino acids. CDR3 coding DNA: TGCAGCGTTGGGGTGGGTTCGAACACTGAAGCTTTCTTT. This gives the protein CSVGVGSNTEAFF.

V usage is TRBV6-6 and J usage is TRBJ2-6; possible D gene TRBD1, 5 bases. The CDR3 sequence is 14 residues long. Germline values: CDR1 MNHNY, CDR2 SVGAGI (reference sequence). As DNA, the CDR3 is TGTCATACAGGCTCCGCTGGGGGGGCCAACGTCCTGACTTTC. Encoded protein: CHTGSAGGANVLTF.

At least ten counts were recorded for this clonotype. The chain links TRBV3-1 to TRBJ2-3; D unclear. Germline assignment: CDR1 LGHDT and CDR2 YNNKEL (reference sequence). Trimming removed 1 base at V and 0 bases at J, with 2 bases between. The CDR3 runs 13 residues. This CDR3 is CASSQASTDTQYF. The CDR3 nucleotides read TGTGCCAGCAGCCAAGCTAGCACAGATACGCAGTATTTT.

The CDR3 DNA follows: TGCGCCAGCAGCCAAGAGCGGACGGATCTCAATCAGCCCCAGCATTTT. Translation: CASSQERTDLNQPQHF. This chain links TRBV4-3 with TRBJ1-5; unclear D gene. The V and J ends lost 0 bases and 3 bases respectively, with 12 bases between them. CDR1 and CDR2 from the germline V gene are LGHNA and YSLEER. The CDR3 runs 16 residues.

This clonotype was counted a few times. This sequence joins TRBV9 and TRBJ2-3, with 16 bases aligning to TRBD2. CDR1 is SGDLS, CDR2 YYNGEE, per germline. V trimming: 2 bases; J trimming: 6 bases; junction bases outside the gene matches: 6. CDR3 length: 17 residues. The CDR3 DNA is TGTGCCAGCAGCGTCGGGACTAGCGGGGGGGCACCTGATACGCAGTATTTT. Its protein is CASSVGTSGGAPDTQYF. Full variable domain (remainder filled in from reference TRBV9 and TRBJ2-3): DSGVTQTPKHLITATGQRVTLRCSPRSGDLSVYWYQQSLDQGLQFLIQYYNGEERAKGNILERFSAQQFPDLHSELNLSSLELGDSALYFCASSVGTSGGAPDTQYFGPGTRLTVL.

Comment on this clonotype: Mismatch with germline at one junction end may stem from a read error. The genes are TRBV3-1 and TRBJ2-5, with D maybe TRBD2 (7 bases). Germline V gene sequence: CDR1 LGHDT, CDR2 YNNKEL (reference sequence). The CDR3 totals 14 residues. The CDR3 coding sequence is TGTGCCGGCAGCCTCGAACGGGGGGCGAAGACCCAGTACTTC. Its protein product is CAGSLERGAKTQYF.

The sample holds many counts of this clonotype. The chain joins TRBV12-3 or TRBV12-4 to TRBJ2-1; D not certain. The V end was cut by 6 bases, the J end by 3 bases, with 15 bases between. The CDR3 length is 15 residues. This CDR3 is CASSPPWSRYNEQFF. In nucleotides, the CDR3 is TGTGCCAGCAGCCCCCCCTGGAGCCGCTACAATGAGCAGTTCTTC.

This clonotype has just a few counts. The chain couples TRBV5-4 to TRBJ2-2; D gene uncertain. V was shortened by 7 bases and J by 3 bases, with 16 bases between the two germline ends. Germline lookup yields CDR1 SGHNT and CDR2 YYREEE (reference sequence). The length of the CDR3 is 15 residues. The CDR3 region is CASPPASRYTGELFF. In DNA form, the CDR3 reads TGTGCCAGCCCCCCCGCCAGCAGGTACACCGGGGAGCTGTTTTTT.

The J gene is TRBJ2-5, the V gene TRBV6-2 or TRBV6-3; D is ambiguous. V was trimmed by 1 base and J by 7 bases, leaving 10 bases between them. Germline assignment: CDR1 MNHEY and CDR2 SVGEGT. This CDR3 contains 13 residues. The CDR3 nucleotides are TGTGCCAGCAGTTACTACCCATATGGGACCCAGTACTTC. This encodes CASSYYPYGTQYF.

J is TRBJ1-2 and V is TRBV5-1, with D unresolved. The V end lost 6 bases, the J end lost 4 bases, and 13 bases lay between the germline ends. CDR3 length: 13 amino acids. Germline V lookup: CDR1 SGHRS, CDR2 YFSETQ. As DNA, the CDR3 is TGCGCCAGCACTCGTGACCTCCCCTATGGCTACACCTTC. It codes for CASTRDLPYGYTF.

This clonotype has only a few counts. This CDR3 is CASSLNRGFGEKLFF. CDR3 bases: TGCGCCAGCAGCTTGAACAGGGGGTTTGGAGAAAAACTGTTTTTT. J is TRBJ1-4 and V is TRBV5-1, with 8 bases that match TRBD1. Germline lookup yields CDR1 SGHRS and CDR2 YFSETQ. The CDR3 totals 15 residues. The trim removed 1 base at V and 8 bases at J, leaving 7 bases unmatched.

This clonotype was counted ten times or more. This chain joins TRBV4-2 and TRBJ1-5; no definite D call. The CDR3 extends over 16 amino acids. Germline V gene lookup returns CDR1 LGHNA and CDR2 YNFKEQ. The V and J ends lost 1 base and 0 bases respectively, with 10 bases between them. The DNA of the CDR3 is TGTGCCAGCAGCCAAGTTTCCAGGTCTAGCAATCAGCCCCAGCATTTT. This encodes CASSQVSRSSNQPQHF.

There are many counts of this clonotype. The CDR3 sequence is CSARTGRHTGELFF. CDR3 in DNA: TGCAGTGCTAGAACGGGGAGACACACCGGGGAGCTGTTTTTT. The chain is built from TRBV20-1 and TRBJ2-2, with a possible D match to TRBD2 (5 bases). Between the trimmed V and J ends, which lost 2 bases and 3 bases, there was a span of 10 bases. Per the germline V gene, CDR1 is DFQATT and CDR2 is SNEGSKA (reference sequence). The CDR3 contains 14 residues.

This chain links TRBV20-1 with TRBJ1-1; D may be TRBD1 (5 bases). This CDR3 has 14 residues. In germline, CDR1 is DFQATT, CDR2 SNEGSKA (reference sequence). Trimming removed 8 bases at V and 4 bases at J, with 20 bases between. CDR3 region: CSHDVPLRGTEAFF. CDR3 nucleotide sequence: TGCAGTCATGACGTTCCCCTGAGGGGCACTGAAGCTTTCTTT.

This clonotype has at least ten counts. The V and J genes are TRBV12-3 or TRBV12-4 and TRBJ1-6; D perhaps matches TRBD1 (5 bases). Trimming removed 3 bases from V and 9 bases from J, with 9 bases in between. CDR3 size: 13 residues. The CDR3 loop is CASSFERGSPLHF. The CDR3, as DNA: TGTGCCAGCAGTTTTGAGAGGGGTTCACCCCTCCACTTT.

This clonotype was picked up many times. V and J are TRBV20-1 and TRBJ2-5; D might be TRBD1 (6 bases). V lost 0 bases and J lost 1, with 12 bases in between. The CDR3 has 15 residues. Looked up from germline, CDR1 is DFQATT and CDR2 is SNEGSKA (reference sequence). The CDR3 protein is CSARETPTGQETQYF. DNA for the CDR3: TGCAGTGCTAGAGAAACCCCGACAGGCCAAGAGACCCAGTACTTC.

As regards this clonotype: One end of the junction is discordant with germline, which a read error may explain. The rearrangement joins TRBV5-1 to TRBJ1-2, with a weak D call TRBD1 (5 bases). Germline assignment: CDR1 SGHRS and CDR2 YFSETQ. The CDR3 is made up of 13 amino acids. CDR3 residues: CASREGIDYGSTF. The CDR3 DNA is TGCGCCAGCAGGGAGGGGATAGACTATGGCTCCACCTTC.

V usage is TRBV2 and J usage is TRBJ1-5, with TRBD1 as a possible D gene (5 bases). The ends were cut back, 7 bases at V and 2 bases at J, with 9 bases in the middle. This CDR3 has 13 residues. Germline CDR1 reads SNHLY; CDR2 reads FYNNEI. CDR3 nucleotides: TGTGCCAGCACAGGGCCTGGCAATCAGCCCCAGCATTTT. Encoded protein: CASTGPGNQPQHF.

This clonotype has a count of ten or more. The genes are TRBV27 and TRBJ2-5; 11 bases line up with TRBD2. This CDR3 has 16 amino acids. CDR1 and CDR2 from the germline V gene are MNHEY and SMNVEV (reference sequence). V shed 5 bases, J shed 4 bases, and the junction held 9 bases outside the gene matches. For the CDR3, the DNA is TGTGCCAGCAGTCCCCGACTAGCGGGACCTGGAGAGACCCAGTACTTC. Protein: CASSPRLAGPGETQYF.

This clonotype was counted between two and nine times. The chain carries TRBV4-3 and TRBJ2-7; D unresolved. In germline, CDR1 is LGHNA, CDR2 YSLEER. The CDR3 length is 15 residues. V lost 2 bases and J 2 bases, leaving 13 bases between the germline ends. Here the CDR3 DNA reads TGCGCCAGCAGCCAAAGTAGTGTCAGCACCTACGAGCAGTACTTC. This encodes CASSQSSVSTYEQYF.

This clonotype has at least ten counts. V usage is TRBV7-2 and J usage is TRBJ1-5; 8 bases are shared with TRBD1. The CDR3 runs 15 residues. Per germline, CDR1 SGHTA and CDR2 FQGNSA. V was clipped by 3 bases and J by 5 bases; unmatched bases: 6. The CDR3 spells CASSFYGTGDQPQHF. In DNA form, the CDR3 reads TGTGCCAGCAGCTTTTATGGGACAGGTGATCAGCCCCAGCATTTT.

The CDR3 region has the DNA TGTGCCAGCAGTTTCGACCGGGACGGCAATCAGCCCCAGCATTTT. Amino acid sequence: CASSFDRDGNQPQHF. The chain is built from TRBV6-6 and TRBJ1-5, with D perhaps TRBD1 (5 bases). From germline, CDR1 is MNHNY and CDR2 SVGAGI (reference sequence). Trimming removed 4 bases at V and 2 bases at J, with 12 bases between. CDR3 size: 15 residues.

This clonotype was detected only a few times. The V and J genes are TRBV2 and TRBJ1-5; no reliable D call. The CDR3 covers 12 residues. Per the germline V gene, CDR1 is SNHLY and CDR2 is FYNNEI. Trimming took off 7 bases at V and 2 bases at J, with 6 bases between the two ends. The CDR3 region is CASTCCNQPQHF. The CDR3 nucleotides read TGTGCCAGCACATGTTGCAATCAGCCCCAGCATTTT.

The chain has TRBV7-2 and TRBJ1-5; D possibly corresponds to TRBD1 (6 bases). The germline V gene has CDR1 SGHTA and CDR2 FQGNSA. The CDR3 is 15 residues long. V shed 5 bases and J shed 4 bases, with 15 bases lying between them. As DNA, the CDR3 is TGTGCCAGCAGCGTAGGACAGCAACCAAATCAGCCCCAGCATTTT. This encodes CASSVGQQPNQPQHF.

This clonotype was observed at least ten times. The chain is built from TRBV28 and TRBJ1-2; no definite D call. Between the trimmed V and J ends, which lost 7 bases and 3 bases, there was a span of 15 bases. This CDR3 spans 14 amino acids. The V gene's germline CDR1 is MDHEN and CDR2 SYDVKM. This CDR3 is CASTAVTTYYGYTF. In DNA, the CDR3 is TGTGCCAGCACGGCCGTGACTACTTACTATGGCTACACCTTC.

In its sample, this clonotype was seen a few times. The rearrangement joins TRBV7-2 to TRBJ2-2; tentative D call: TRBD1 (5 bases). V was pared by 1 base and J by 3 bases, with 9 bases between. CDR1 and CDR2 from the germline V gene are SGHTA and FQGNSA. CDR3 length: 15 residues. CDR3 sequence (DNA): TGTGCCAGCAGCTTAGTCAGGGTTCACACCGGGGAGCTGTTTTTT. This encodes CASSLVRVHTGELFF.

This clonotype was picked up many times. The V gene is TRBV28, the J gene TRBJ1-5, with D tentatively TRBD1 (5 bases). Germline CDR1 and CDR2: MDHEN and SYDVKM. The V gene lost 6 bases and the J gene lost 4 bases, with 13 bases spanning the gap. This CDR3 contains 14 residues. CDR3 loop: CASSQGRTNQPQHF. CDR3 DNA: TGTGCCAGCAGCCAGGGACGGACTAATCAGCCCCAGCATTTT.